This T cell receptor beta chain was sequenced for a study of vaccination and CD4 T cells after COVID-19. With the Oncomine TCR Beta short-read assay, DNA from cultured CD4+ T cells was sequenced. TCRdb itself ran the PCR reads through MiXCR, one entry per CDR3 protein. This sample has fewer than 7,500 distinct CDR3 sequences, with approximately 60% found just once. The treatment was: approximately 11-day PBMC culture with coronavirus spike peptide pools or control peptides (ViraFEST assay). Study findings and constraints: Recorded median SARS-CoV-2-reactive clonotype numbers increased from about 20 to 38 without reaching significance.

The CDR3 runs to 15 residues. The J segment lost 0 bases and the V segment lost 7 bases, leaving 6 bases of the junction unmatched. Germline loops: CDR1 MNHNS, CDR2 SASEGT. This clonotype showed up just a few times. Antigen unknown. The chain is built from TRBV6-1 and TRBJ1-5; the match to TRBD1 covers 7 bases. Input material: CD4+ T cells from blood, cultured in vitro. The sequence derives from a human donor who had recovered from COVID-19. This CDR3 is CASTADRASNQPQHF. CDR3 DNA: TGTGCCAGCACTGCAGACAGGGCTAGCAATCAGCCCCAGCATTTT.